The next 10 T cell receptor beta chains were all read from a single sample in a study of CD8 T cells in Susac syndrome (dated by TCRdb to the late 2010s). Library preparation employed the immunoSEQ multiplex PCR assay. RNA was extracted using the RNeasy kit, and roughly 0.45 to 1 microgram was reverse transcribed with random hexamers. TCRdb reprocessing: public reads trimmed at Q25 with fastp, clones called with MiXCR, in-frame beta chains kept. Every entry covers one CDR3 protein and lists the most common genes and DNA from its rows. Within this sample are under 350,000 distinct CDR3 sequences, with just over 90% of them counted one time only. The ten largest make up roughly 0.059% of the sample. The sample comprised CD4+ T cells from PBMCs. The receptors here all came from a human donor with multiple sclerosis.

CDR3 protein: CAWRSPGLDWNEQFF. As DNA, the CDR3 is TGTGCCTGGAGGTCACCGGGACTAGATTGGAATGAGCAGTTCTTC. V and J are TRBV30 and TRBJ2-1; 8 nucleotides agree with TRBD2. This CDR3 comprises 15 residues. CDR1 is GTSNPN, CDR2 SVGIG, per germline (reference sequence). The J segment lost 7 bases and the V segment lost 3 bases, leaving 11 bases of the junction unmatched.

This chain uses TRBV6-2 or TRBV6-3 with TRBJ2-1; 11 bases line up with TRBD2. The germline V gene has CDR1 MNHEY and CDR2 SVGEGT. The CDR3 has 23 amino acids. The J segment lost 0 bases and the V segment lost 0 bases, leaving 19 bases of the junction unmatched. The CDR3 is CASSYSQGLIAGGTISSYNEQFF. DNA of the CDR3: TGTGCCAGCAGTTACTCGCAGGGCTTAATAGCGGGAGGGACTATTAGCTCCTACAATGAGCAGTTCTTC.

This CDR3 reads CSAYLAGSDTQYF. The CDR3 bases are TGCAGTGCTTACCTAGCGGGGTCAGATACGCAGTATTTT. This rearrangement joins TRBV20-1 to TRBJ2-3, with TRBD2 matching 9 bases. This CDR3 is built from 13 residues. J gave up 4 bases and V 5 bases, and 4 bases lay outside the gene matches. Germline CDR1 reads DFQATT; CDR2 reads SNEGSKA (reference sequence).

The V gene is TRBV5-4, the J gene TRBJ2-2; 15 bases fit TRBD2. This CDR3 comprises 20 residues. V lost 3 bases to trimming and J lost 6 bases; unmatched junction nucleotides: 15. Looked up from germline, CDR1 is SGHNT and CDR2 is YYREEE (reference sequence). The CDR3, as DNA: TGTGCCAGCAGCTGGCGTGCCGGGACTAGCGGGGGGCTCTCCTCCGGGGAGCTGTTTTTT. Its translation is CASSWRAGTSGGLSSGELFF.

The CDR3 DNA is TGTGCCAGCAGTCGCCCCGGACAGTCGGAATATGGCTACACCTTC. Its protein product is CASSRPGQSEYGYTF. The gene calls are TRBV6-1 and TRBJ1-2; TRBD1 is a possible D gene (6 bases). The CDR3 loop spans 15 amino acids. The germline V and J ends were trimmed by 5 bases and 5 bases, with 18 bases remaining between them. Germline V gene lookup returns CDR1 MNHNS and CDR2 SASEGT.

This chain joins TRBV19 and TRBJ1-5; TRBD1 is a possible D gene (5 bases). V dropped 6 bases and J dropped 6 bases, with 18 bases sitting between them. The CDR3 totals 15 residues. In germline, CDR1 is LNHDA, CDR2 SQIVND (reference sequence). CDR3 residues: CASSSRGAPTQPQHF. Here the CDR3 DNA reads TGTGCCAGTAGCAGCCGCGGGGCTCCTACTCAGCCCCAGCATTTT.

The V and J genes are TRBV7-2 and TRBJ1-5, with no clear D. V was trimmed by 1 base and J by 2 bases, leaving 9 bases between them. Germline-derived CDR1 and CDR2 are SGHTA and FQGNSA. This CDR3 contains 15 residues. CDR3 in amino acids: CASSLGVWGNQPQHF. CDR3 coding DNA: TGTGCCAGCAGCTTAGGGGTTTGGGGCAATCAGCCCCAGCATTTT. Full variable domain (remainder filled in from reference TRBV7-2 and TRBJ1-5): GAGVSQSPSNKVTEKGKDVELRCDPISGHTALYWYRQSLGQGLEFLIYFQGNSAPDKSGLPSDRFSAERTGGSVSTLTIQRTQQEDSAVYLCASSLGVWGNQPQHFGDGTRLSIL.

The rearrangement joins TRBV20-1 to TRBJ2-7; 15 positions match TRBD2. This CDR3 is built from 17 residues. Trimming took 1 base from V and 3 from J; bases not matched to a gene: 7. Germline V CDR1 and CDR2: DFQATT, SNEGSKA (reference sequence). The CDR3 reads CSARGAPGLAGGYEQYF. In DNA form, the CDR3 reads TGCAGTGCTAGAGGCGCTCCGGGACTAGCGGGAGGCTACGAGCAGTACTTC.

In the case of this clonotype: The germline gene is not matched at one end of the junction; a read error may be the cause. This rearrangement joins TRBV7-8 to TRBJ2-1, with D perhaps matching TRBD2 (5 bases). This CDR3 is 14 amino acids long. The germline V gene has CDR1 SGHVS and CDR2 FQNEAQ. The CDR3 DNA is TGTGCCAGCAGCCTAGCAGAGCTCTACAATGAGCAGTTCTTC. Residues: CASSLAELYNEQFF.

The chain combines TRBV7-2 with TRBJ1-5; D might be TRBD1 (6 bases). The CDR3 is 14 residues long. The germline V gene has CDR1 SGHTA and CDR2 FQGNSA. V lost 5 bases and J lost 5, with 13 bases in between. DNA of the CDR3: TGTGCCAGCAGCCCAAGGGGGGGCGATCAGCCCCAGCATTTT. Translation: CASSPRGGDQPQHF. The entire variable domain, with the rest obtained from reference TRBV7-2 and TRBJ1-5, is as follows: GAGVSQSPSNKVTEKGKDVELRCDPISGHTALYWYRQSLGQGLEFLIYFQGNSAPDKSGLPSDRFSAERTGGSVSTLTIQRTQQEDSAVYLCASSPRGGDQPQHFGDGTRLSIL.